A few counts support the clone carrying this T cell receptor beta chain. Its antigen is as yet unknown. The junction differs from germline at one of its ends, possibly a read error. CDR3 length: 12 residues. CDR1 and CDR2 from the germline V gene are DFQATT and SNEGSKA (reference sequence). Using RNA transcripts as the source, TCR beta CDR3 regions were amplified. The study used the HTBI primer set for a first-round RT-PCR of the TCR CDR3. One entry per CDR3 protein results from TCRdb running MiXCR on the multiplex PCR reads. The sample includes 400,000 to 500,000 distinct CDR3 sequences, roughly 13% of them seen just once. These data belong to a study of T cells in Graves' hyperthyroidism and ophthalmopathy. Study-level findings and limits: From stable hyperthyroidism, ophthalmopathy was set apart by a 13 V-J model. Most thyroid-expanded clonotypes above 0.001 were also found in blood. Median prediction lead before ophthalmopathy onset was six to eight months with the model.

Recently diagnosed hyperthyroidism of less than 2 months' duration affected patients aged 18 to 65. This sequence joins TRBV20-1 and TRBJ2-5, with D tentatively TRBD1 (6 bases). The sequence was collected from a woman in her late teens or twenties with Graves' hyperthyroidism. Specimen: blood. In nucleotides, the CDR3 is TGCAGTCTCTCACAGGGCCAAGAGACCCGGTACTTC. This sequence encodes CSLSQGQETRYF.